This record covers a single T cell receptor (beta chain). Germline-derived CDR1 and CDR2 are SGDLS and YYNGEE. CDR3 size: 15 residues. Trimming cost V 3 bases and J 7 bases; bases outside gene matches: 7. These data belong to a study of identical twins. One entry per CDR3 protein, called by TCRdb with MiXCR from the 5' RACE reads. The table shows some 440,000 distinct CDR3 sequences, with 24% occurring only once. This sample also belongs to another study, concerning T cells expressing NK-cell markers.

Specimen: CD4+ T cells sorted from blood. The chain combines TRBV9 with TRBJ1-6, with 7 bases identical to TRBD1. This receptor was obtained from a woman in her late teens or twenties in good health. The chain's CDR3 is CASSAWDSGNSPLHF. Here the CDR3 DNA reads TGTGCCAGCAGCGCCTGGGACAGTGGGAATTCACCCCTCCACTTT. Full variable domain (outside the CDR3, taken from reference TRBV9 and TRBJ1-6): DSGVTQTPKHLITATGQRVTLRCSPRSGDLSVYWYQQSLDQGLQFLIQYYNGEERAKGNILERFSAQQFPDLHSELNLSSLELGDSALYFCASSAWDSGNSPLHFGNGTRLTVT.